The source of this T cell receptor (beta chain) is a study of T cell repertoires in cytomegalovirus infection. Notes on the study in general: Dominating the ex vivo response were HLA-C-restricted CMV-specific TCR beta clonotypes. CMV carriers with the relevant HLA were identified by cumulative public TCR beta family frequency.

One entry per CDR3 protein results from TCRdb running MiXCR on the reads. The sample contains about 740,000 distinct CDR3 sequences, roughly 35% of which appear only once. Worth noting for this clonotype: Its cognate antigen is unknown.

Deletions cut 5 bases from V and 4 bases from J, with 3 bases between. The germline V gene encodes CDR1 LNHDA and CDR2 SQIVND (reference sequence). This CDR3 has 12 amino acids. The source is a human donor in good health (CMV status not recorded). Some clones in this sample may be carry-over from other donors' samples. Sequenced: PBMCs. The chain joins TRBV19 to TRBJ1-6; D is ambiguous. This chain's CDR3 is CASSQYNSPLHF. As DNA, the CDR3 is TGTGCCAGTAGTCAGTATAATTCACCCCTCCACTTT.